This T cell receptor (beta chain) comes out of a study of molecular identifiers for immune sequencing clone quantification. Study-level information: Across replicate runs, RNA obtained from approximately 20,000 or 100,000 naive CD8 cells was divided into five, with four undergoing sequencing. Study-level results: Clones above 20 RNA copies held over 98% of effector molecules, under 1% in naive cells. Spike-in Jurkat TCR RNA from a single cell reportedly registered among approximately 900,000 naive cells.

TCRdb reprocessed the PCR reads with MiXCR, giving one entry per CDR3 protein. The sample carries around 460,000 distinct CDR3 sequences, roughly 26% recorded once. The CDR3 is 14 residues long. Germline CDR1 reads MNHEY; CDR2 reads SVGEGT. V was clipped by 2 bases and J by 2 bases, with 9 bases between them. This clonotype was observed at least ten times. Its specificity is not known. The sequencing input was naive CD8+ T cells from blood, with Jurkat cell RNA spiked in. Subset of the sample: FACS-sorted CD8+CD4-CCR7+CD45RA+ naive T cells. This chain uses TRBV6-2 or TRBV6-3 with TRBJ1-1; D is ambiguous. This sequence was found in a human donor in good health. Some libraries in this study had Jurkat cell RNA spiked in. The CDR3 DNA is TGTGCCAGCAGTTACCTGGCACCCAACACTGAAGCTTTCTTT. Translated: CASSYLAPNTEAFF.